What follows is one T cell receptor (beta chain) and its context. Germline CDR1 KGHDR, CDR2 SFDVKD. With 3 bases clipped from V and 3 bases from J, the junction kept 11 bases outside the gene matches. The CDR3 contains 20 residues. As handled by the study authors: By means of reference gene primer amplification, nucleated cell counts were estimated. Assay: immunoSEQ multiplex PCR; the TCRdb copy retains only in-frame clones and omits some. V and J calls plus clone size are reproduced from that table; the DNA served to infer D and trimming. The table has approximately 94,000 clones, 85% seen once. This specimen comes from a study of blood T cell repertoires in COVID-19.

Sequenced: peripheral blood. This clonotype was sampled from a man aged 45-65 years with active or convalescent COVID-19. The chain combines TRBV24-1 with TRBJ2-3; 16 bases line up with TRBD2. CDR3 DNA sequence: TGTGCCACCAGTGATCCATCTGGAGGGACTAGCGGGAGGGGGACAGATACGCAGTATTTT. This sequence encodes CATSDPSGGTSGRGTDTQYF.